This TCR beta chain was recovered during a study of CD8 T cells in Susac syndrome. An input of about 0.5 to 1 ug of RNA was subjected to reverse transcription using random hexamers. TCRdb reprocessed the immunoSEQ multiplex PCR reads with MiXCR, giving one entry per CDR3 protein. This sample has around 130,000 distinct CDR3 sequences, with around 90% found just once. Germline lookup yields CDR1 MDHEN and CDR2 SYDVKM. The CDR3 is 16 amino acids. Between the trimmed V and J ends, which lost 4 bases and 5 bases, there was a span of 18 bases. The receptor's source is a human donor with multiple sclerosis. The J gene is TRBJ2-1, the V gene TRBV28; D may be TRBD2 (5 bases). The sequencing input was CD8+ T cells from PBMCs. CDR3 nucleotide sequence: TGTGCCAGCAGTTCGGCCGACTATCTTGAAAACAATGAGCAGTTCTTC. It codes for CASSSADYLENNEQFF.